This record covers a single TCR beta chain. Antigen specificity is unknown. These data are taken from a study of T cell responses to AZD1222 COVID-19 vaccine. Germline CDR1 reads SEHNR; CDR2 reads FQNEAQ (reference sequence). There are 15 residues in the CDR3. The V and J ends lost 5 bases and 7 bases respectively, with 19 bases between them. Repertoires were generated with immunoSEQ multiplex PCR, while TCRdb's copy carries only in-frame clones and drops some. This table has fewer than 70,000 clones, 75% to 90% appearing once. Findings of the study overall: Repertoire samples came only from after the peak T cell response. Vaccination with two AZD1222 doses was followed by a rise in Spike-specific TCR breadth and depth.

The receptor was isolated from an adult who received the AZD1222 COVID-19 vaccine. The input for sequencing was peripheral blood, taken 28 days after the second AZD1222 dose. The genes are TRBV7-9 and TRBJ2-3; D perhaps matches TRBD2 (6 bases). CDR3 DNA sequence: TGTGCCAGCAGCGCATCCGGGACTGTACTGAATACGCAGTATTTT. The encoded protein is CASSASGTVLNTQYF.